The 15 T cell receptor beta chains below come from one sample, sequenced in a study of memory CD4+ T cells and cytomegalovirus serostatus. The sort gate was single viable CD3+CD4+CD8-CD45RO+ cells for memory CD4+ T cells. Profiling relied on immunoSEQ multiplex PCR, and the TCRdb table lists in-frame clones only, not all of them. Found here are about 82,000 clones, approximately 80% of them singletons; the top ten hold roughly 0.8%. The sample comprised memory CD4+ T cells from blood. The receptor set was obtained from an adult in good health and CMV-seronegative.

As DNA, the CDR3 is TGTGCCAGTAGGGTGGATTCTCAAAAACTGTTTTTT. This encodes CASRVDSQKLFF. The chain combines TRBV19 with TRBJ1-4; D unresolved. CDR1 is LNHDA and CDR2 is SQIVND in the germline V gene (reference sequence). The CDR3 extends over 12 amino acids. V dropped 6 bases and J dropped 9 bases, with 11 bases sitting between them.

The chain couples TRBV18 to TRBJ2-7; 10 bases match TRBD1. Germline trimming cut 2 bases from V and 5 bases from J; bases unmatched to any gene: 6. The CDR3 is 15 amino acids. Germline assignment: CDR1 KGHSH and CDR2 LQKENI. This CDR3 is CASSPGGTGADEQYF. The CDR3 DNA reads as TGTGCCAGCTCACCAGGGGGGACAGGGGCGGACGAGCAGTACTTC.

DNA for the CDR3: TGTGCCAGTACCAACCGGGCTAGCGGGGTGGTCCCCCTTGGTACGCAGTATTTT. It encodes CASTNRASGVVPLGTQYF. The gene calls are TRBV19 and TRBJ2-3; 9 nucleotides agree with TRBD2. V lost 7 bases, J lost 8 bases, and 22 bases stayed unmatched. The CDR3 runs 18 residues. CDR1 and CDR2 (germline): LNHDA, SQIVND (reference sequence).

The chain joins TRBV5-6 to TRBJ1-2; 10 bases are shared with TRBD1. The trim removed 4 bases at V and 3 bases at J, leaving 3 bases unmatched. The CDR3 runs 14 residues. Germline V gene lookup returns CDR1 SGHDT and CDR2 YYEEEE. The CDR3 DNA reads as TGTGCCAGCAGCAGGGACAGGGGTTACTATGGCTACACCTTC. Translation: CASSRDRGYYGYTF.

The chain is built from TRBV15 and TRBJ2-3, with TRBD1 as a possible D gene (6 bases). Germline CDR1 and CDR2: LNHNV and YYDKDF (reference sequence). The CDR3 length is 15 residues. V was trimmed by 1 base and J by 4 bases, leaving 12 bases between them. The CDR3 here is CATSRGQGRADTQYF. The DNA of the CDR3 is TGTGCCACCAGCAGAGGCCAGGGGCGGGCAGATACGCAGTATTTT.

The V and J genes are TRBV28 and TRBJ1-1; D uncertain. The CDR3 length is 13 residues. Trimming shortened V by 5 bases and J by 1 base, and 8 bases separated the two germline ends. The V gene's germline CDR1 is MDHEN and CDR2 SYDVKM. CDR3 in DNA: TGTGCCAGCAGTCCCCCCAAGAACACTGAAGCTTTCTTT. Encoded protein: CASSPPKNTEAFF.

The CDR3 protein is CASRSLGLGEAFF. DNA of the CDR3: TGTGCCAGTAGATCCCTCGGGTTGGGTGAAGCTTTCTTT. The chain links TRBV19 to TRBJ1-1; D remains ambiguous. CDR1 is LNHDA and CDR2 is SQIVND in the germline V gene (reference sequence). The germline V and J ends were trimmed by 6 bases and 7 bases, with 15 bases remaining between them. The CDR3 covers 13 residues.

On this clone itself: Germline is not matched at one junction end, which may reflect a read error. The chain joins TRBV30 to TRBJ1-1; maybe TRBD1 (5 bases). The germline V gene encodes CDR1 GTSNPN and CDR2 SVGIG (reference sequence). There are 11 residues in the CDR3. The CDR3 nucleotides read TGTGCCCGGAGATCGGGGGGGGAAGCTTTCTTT. This translates into CARRSGGEAFF.

The chain recombines TRBV5-5 with TRBJ1-5, with a weak D call TRBD1 (5 bases). This CDR3 has 16 residues. V gave up 4 bases and J gave up 0 bases, with 14 bases separating them. Germline V CDR1 and CDR2: SGHKS, YYEKEE (reference sequence). Here the CDR3 reads CASSLLGADSNQPQHF. CDR3 in DNA: TGTGCCAGCAGCCTCCTTGGGGCAGATAGCAATCAGCCCCAGCATTTT.

The chain combines TRBV5-4 with TRBJ1-2; D is undetermined. Looked up from germline, CDR1 is SGHNT and CDR2 is YYREEE (reference sequence). V was pared by 0 bases and J by 3 bases, with 3 bases between. This CDR3 is built from 12 residues. CDR3 DNA sequence: TGTGCCAGCAGCTTGGACGACTATGGCTACACCTTC. This gives the protein CASSLDDYGYTF.

This clone was observed once. V gene TRBV5-1 combines with J gene TRBJ1-3; D is ambiguous. The CDR3 is made up of 12 amino acids. Germline V gives CDR1 SGHRS, CDR2 YFSETQ. V was clipped by 3 bases and J by 7 bases, with 8 bases between them. The CDR3 loop reads CASSSGFNTIYF. As DNA, the CDR3 is TGCGCCAGCAGCTCAGGTTTTAACACCATATATTTT.

The chain couples TRBV2 to TRBJ1-2, with TRBD1 identical over 9 bases. Germline assignment: CDR1 SNHLY and CDR2 FYNNEI. CDR3 size: 15 residues. V lost 4 bases to trimming and J lost 4 bases; unmatched junction nucleotides: 7. In nucleotides, the CDR3 is TGTGCCAGCAGTGGGGGGGGACAGGGCCTCTATGGCTACACCTTC. Its protein product is CASSGGGQGLYGYTF.

This clone was detected only once. This sequence joins TRBV2 and TRBJ2-5; 9 bases fit TRBD1. Trimming removed 6 bases from V and 2 bases from J; junction bases left unmatched: 10. The CDR3 consists of 16 residues. CDR1 and CDR2 (germline): SNHLY, FYNNEI. The CDR3 loop is CASRPGTGRGQETQYF. CDR3 sequence (DNA): TGTGCCAGCAGACCCGGGACAGGGCGGGGGCAAGAGACCCAGTACTTC.

The rearrangement joins TRBV18 to TRBJ2-3; 8 bases are a match to TRBD1. The CDR3 contains 17 residues. Losses at the gene ends were 0 bases for V and 1 base for J; bases not matched to a gene: 6. Germline V gives CDR1 KGHSH, CDR2 LQKENI. CDR3 sequence reads: CASSPPGQGGRTDTQYF. CDR3 in DNA: TGTGCCAGCTCACCACCAGGACAGGGAGGTCGCACAGATACGCAGTATTTT.

This clone was seen once. Written as DNA, the CDR3 is TGTGCCAGCTCACCTTATGCAGAGACCTACGAGCAGTACTTC. It encodes CASSPYAETYEQYF. The chain couples TRBV18 to TRBJ2-7; the D is unclear. Germline values: CDR1 KGHSH, CDR2 LQKENI. Trimming shortened V by 3 bases and J by 2 bases, and 11 bases separated the two germline ends. CDR3 size: 14 residues.